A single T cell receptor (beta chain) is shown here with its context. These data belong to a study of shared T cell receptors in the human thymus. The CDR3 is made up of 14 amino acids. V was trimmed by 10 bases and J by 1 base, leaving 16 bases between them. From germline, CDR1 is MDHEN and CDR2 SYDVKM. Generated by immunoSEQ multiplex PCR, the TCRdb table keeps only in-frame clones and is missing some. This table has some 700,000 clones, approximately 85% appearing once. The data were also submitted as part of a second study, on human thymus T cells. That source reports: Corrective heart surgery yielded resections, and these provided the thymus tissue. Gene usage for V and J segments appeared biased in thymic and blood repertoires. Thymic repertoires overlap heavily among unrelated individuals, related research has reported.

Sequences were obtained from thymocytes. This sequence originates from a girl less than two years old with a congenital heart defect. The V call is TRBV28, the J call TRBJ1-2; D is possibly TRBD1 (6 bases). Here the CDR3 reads CATNFKGGNYGYTF. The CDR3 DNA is TGTGCCACTAACTTCAAAGGGGGTAACTATGGCTACACCTTC.